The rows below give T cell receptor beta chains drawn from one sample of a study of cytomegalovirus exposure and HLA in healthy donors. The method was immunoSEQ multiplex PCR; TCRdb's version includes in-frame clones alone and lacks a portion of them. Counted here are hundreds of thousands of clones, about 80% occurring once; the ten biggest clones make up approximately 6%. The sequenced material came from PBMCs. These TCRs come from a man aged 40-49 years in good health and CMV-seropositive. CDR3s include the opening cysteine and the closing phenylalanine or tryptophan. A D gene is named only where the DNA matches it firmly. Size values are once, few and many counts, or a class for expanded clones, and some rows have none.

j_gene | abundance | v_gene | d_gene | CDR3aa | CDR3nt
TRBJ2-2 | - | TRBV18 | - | CASTSQTGTGELFF | TGTGCCAGCACAAGCCAGACAGGCACCGGGGAGCTGTTTTTT
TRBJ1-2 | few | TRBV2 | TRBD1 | CASSGDRVLGYTF | TGTGCCAGCAGTGGAGACAGGGTTCTTGGCTACACCTTC
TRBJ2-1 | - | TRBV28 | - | CASSLAGNLNEQFF | TGTGCCAGCAGTTTGGCAGGGAATTTGAATGAGCAGTTCTTC
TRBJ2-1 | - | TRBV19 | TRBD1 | CASSAGTGHYEQFF | TGTGCCAGTTCCGCCGGGACAGGTCATTATGAGCAGTTCTTC
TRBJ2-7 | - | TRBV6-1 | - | CASWGTNYEQYF | TGTGCCAGCTGGGGGACAAACTACGAGCAGTACTTC
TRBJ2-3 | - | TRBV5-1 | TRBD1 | CASRKGTGVFTDTQYF | TGCGCCAGCAGAAAAGGGACAGGGGTGTTCACAGATACGCAGTATTTT
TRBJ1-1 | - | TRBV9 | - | CASSVLTLGDTEAFF | TGTGCCAGCAGCGTCTTAACCCTAGGGGACACTGAAGCTTTCTTT
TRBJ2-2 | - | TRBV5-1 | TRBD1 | CASSPRAGGDTGELFF | TGCGCCAGCAGCCCTCGGGCAGGGGGTGACACCGGGGAGCTGTTTTTT
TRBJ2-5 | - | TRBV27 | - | CASSSGGYQETQYF | TGTGCCAGCAGTTCCGGCGGGTACCAAGAGACCCAGTACTTC
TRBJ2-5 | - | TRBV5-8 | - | CASSLGLGDQTTQYF | TGTGCCAGCAGCTTGGGACTGGGTGATCAGACGACCCAGTACTTC
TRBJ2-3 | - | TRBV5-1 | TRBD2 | CASSSSLAGGGDTQYF | TGCGCCAGCAGCTCAAGCCTAGCGGGAGGAGGGGATACGCAGTATTTT
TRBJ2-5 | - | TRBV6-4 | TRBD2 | CASSIAGGRETQYF | TGTGCCAGCAGTATAGCGGGAGGGCGAGAGACCCAGTACTTC
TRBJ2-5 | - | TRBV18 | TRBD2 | CASSPPAGGQETQYF | TGTGCCAGCTCACCACCGGCGGGGGGCCAAGAGACCCAGTACTTC
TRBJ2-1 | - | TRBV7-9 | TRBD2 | CASSLLAGLGSYNEQFF | TGTGCCAGCAGCTTGCTAGCGGGATTGGGCTCCTACAATGAGCAGTTCTTC
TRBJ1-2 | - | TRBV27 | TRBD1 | CASSPRDSYGYTF | TGTGCCAGCAGTCCCCGGGACAGCTATGGCTACACCTTC
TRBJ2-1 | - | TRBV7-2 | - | CASSLRDNEQFF | TGTGCCAGCAGCTTACGGGACAATGAGCAGTTCTTC
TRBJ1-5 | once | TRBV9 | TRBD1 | CASSAGTGANNQPQHF | TGTGCCAGCAGCGCCGGGACAGGGGCTAACAATCAGCCCCAGCATTTT
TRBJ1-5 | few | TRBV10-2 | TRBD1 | CASRGGLPGGNQPQHF | TGCGCCAGCAGGGGGGGTTTGCCAGGGGGAAACCAGCCCCAGCATTTT
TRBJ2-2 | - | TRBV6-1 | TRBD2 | CASSESWREGLGGELFF | TGTGCCAGCAGTGAAAGTTGGCGGGAGGGCCTTGGCGGGGAGCTGTTTTTT
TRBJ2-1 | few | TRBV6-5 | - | CASSYSGNEQFF | TGTGCCAGCAGTTACTCCGGGAATGAGCAGTTCTTC
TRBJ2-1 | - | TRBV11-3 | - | CASSSTRDSQFF | TGTGCCAGCAGCTCGACCAGGGACTCGCAGTTCTTC